Listed below are T cell receptor beta chains from one sample, sequenced in a study of human T cells and chemical hapten exposure. MiXCR was run by TCRdb on the RACE reads, yielding one entry per CDR3 protein. This table holds 130,000 or so distinct CDR3 sequences, about 9.4% found once. The specimen sequenced was whole blood. The receptors were sampled from a male donor in good health. Some clones in this sample may be carry-over from other donors' samples. Both conserved end residues are part of each CDR3. A D gene is named only where the DNA matches it firmly. Only part of the rows carry a size: once, few, many, or a class if the clone is expanded.

j_call v_call clone_size d_call cdr3_nt cdr3_aa
TRBJ1-3 TRBV4-2 . . TGTGTCAGCAGCCAGGGACGGACGAACTCTGGAAACACCATATATTTT CVSSQGRTNSGNTIYF
TRBJ2-1 TRBV6-2/TRBV6-3 many TRBD2 TGTGCCAGCAGTTACCCCCTCTCCGGGACTAGCATCGTTGACAATGAGCAGTTCTTC CASSYPLSGTSIVDNEQFF
TRBJ2-7 TRBV18 once . TGTGCCAGCTCACCAGGGGCGGGCCCCTCCTACGAGCAGTACTTC CASSPGAGPSYEQYF
TRBJ1-6 TRBV14 . . TGTGCCAGCAGCCCACGGCTTTCCGGATCACCCCTCCACTTT CASSPRLSGSPLHF
TRBJ1-6 TRBV6-1 . TRBD1 TGTGCCAGCAGTGACCGGGACAGGGGCAATTCACCCCTCCACTTT CASSDRDRGNSPLHF
TRBJ2-2 TRBV19 . TRBD1 TGTGCCAGTACCTCGGACAGGGCAGAGAACACCGGGGAGCTGTTTTTT CASTSDRAENTGELFF
TRBJ2-1 TRBV20-1 many . TGCAGTGCTAGAGACCCCGGGGCCCTAGTGTACGATGAGCAGTTCTTC CSARDPGALVYDEQFF
TRBJ2-2 TRBV12-3/TRBV12-4 . TRBD1 TGTGCCAGCAGTCCCGGACAGGGGACGACCAACCCGGACACCGGGGAGCTGTTTTTT CASSPGQGTTNPDTGELFF
TRBJ1-2 TRBV6-2/TRBV6-3 . . TGTGCCAGCAGTTACCCCATGCGGTCCGGGATGACTGGCTATGGCTACACCTTC CASSYPMRSGMTGYGYTF
TRBJ2-3 TRBV7-2 . TRBD1 TGTGCCAGCAACAGGGGTCAGGGTGACACAGATACGCAGTATTTT CASNRGQGDTDTQYF
TRBJ1-5 TRBV6-5 . . TGTGCCAGCAGCGCAAACAGGGTTGCAAATCAGCCCCAGCATTTT CASSANRVANQPQHF
TRBJ2-2 TRBV6-5 . TRBD2 TGTGCCAGCAGTTACCGGGCGGGAGGGCCTAACACCGGGGAGCTGTTTTTT CASSYRAGGPNTGELFF
TRBJ1-1 TRBV20-1 . . TGCAGTGCCAACCTACCTGGGCCCAGCACTGAAGCTTTCTTT CSANLPGPSTEAFF
TRBJ1-6 TRBV12-3/TRBV12-4 few TRBD1 TGTGATTATTCCCGAAGGGGGGACAGGAATCGAAATACTTCACCCCTCCACTTT CDYSRRGDRNRNTSPLHF
TRBJ2-3 TRBV4-1 many TRBD1 TGCGCCAGCAGCCACTCCCCAAAAACAGGGGGCCGAACAGATACGCAGTATTTT CASSHSPKTGGRTDTQYF
TRBJ1-1 TRBV14 few . TGTGCCAGCAGCCAAGGGGGCAGAAACACTGAAGCTTTCTTT CASSQGGRNTEAFF
TRBJ2-7 TRBV7-9 many TRBD2 TGTGCCAGCAGCTCGAGCGGGAGAGGGTACGAGCAGTACTTC CASSSSGRGYEQYF
TRBJ2-1 TRBV29-1 . . TGCAGCGTTGGAGGAGCGCTAGCGCTCGACGATAGCTCCTACAATGAGCAGTTCTTC CSVGGALALDDSSYNEQFF
TRBJ1-1 TRBV5-1 . . TGCGCCAGCAGCTTGGGGCCCGGGTGGACTGAAGCTTTCTTT CASSLGPGWTEAFF
TRBJ1-2 TRBV6-6 few TRBD1 TGTGCCGGACAGGGCAACTATGGCTACACCTTC CAGQGNYGYTF
TRBJ1-1 TRBV7-9 . . TGTGCCAGCAGCCCCCCAGCTCAATTGAACACTGAAGCTTTCTTT CASSPPAQLNTEAFF
TRBJ1-4 TRBV14 . . TGTGCCAGCAGCCAAGCCATCGGTGAAAAACTGTTTTTT CASSQAIGEKLFF
TRBJ1-3 TRBV2 . TRBD1 TGTGCCAGCGAATGGGGACAGGGCCGCGGGGACACCATATATTTT CASEWGQGRGDTIYF
TRBJ1-3 TRBV15 . . TGTGCCACCAGTAAGGGAAACACCATATATTTT CATSKGNTIYF
TRBJ2-1 TRBV20-1 few TRBD2 TGCAGTGCCCATCTACTAGCGGGGGGGCGCGGAGAGCAGTTCTTC CSAHLLAGGRGEQFF
TRBJ1-5 TRBV5-1 many . TGCGCCAGCAGCTTGGACAGTTTTCAGCCCCAGCATTTT CASSLDSFQPQHF
TRBJ2-1 TRBV6-5 . . TGTGCCAGCAGTTACGGGTGGCGGACCGGTCCGAATGAGCAGTTCTTC CASSYGWRTGPNEQFF
TRBJ1-6 TRBV18 few TRBD1 TGTGCCAGCTCACCTTCGGACAGGGGAGGATCACCCCTCCACTTT CASSPSDRGGSPLHF
TRBJ1-1 TRBV4-3 few . TGCGCCAGCAGCCAAGATGGTAGGGCTGAAGCTTTCTTT CASSQDGRAEAFF
TRBJ2-5 TRBV10-1 many . TGCGCCGTTAATTGCGGGTTCGAGGAGACCCAGTACTTC CAVNCGFEETQYF
TRBJ1-6 TRBV10-3 many TRBD1 TGTGCCATTAGCCGAGGGGACAGCTCCTATAATTCACCCCTCCACTTT CAISRGDSSYNSPLHF
TRBJ2-1 TRBV27 . . TGTGCCAGCGGGGGATCTCCACACAATGAGCAGTTCTTC CASGGSPHNEQFF
TRBJ1-1 TRBV11-1 few . TGTGCCAGCAGCCCCCGGACAGAGTATGAAGCTTTCTTT CASSPRTEYEAFF
TRBJ1-5 TRBV19 many . TGTGCCAGTAGTATCCCTCAGGGAGGGAGCAATCAGCCCCAGCATTTT CASSIPQGGSNQPQHF
TRBJ2-5 TRBV7-2 many . TGTGCCAGCAGCTCTATAGACAGTCAAGAGACCCAGTACTTC CASSSIDSQETQYF